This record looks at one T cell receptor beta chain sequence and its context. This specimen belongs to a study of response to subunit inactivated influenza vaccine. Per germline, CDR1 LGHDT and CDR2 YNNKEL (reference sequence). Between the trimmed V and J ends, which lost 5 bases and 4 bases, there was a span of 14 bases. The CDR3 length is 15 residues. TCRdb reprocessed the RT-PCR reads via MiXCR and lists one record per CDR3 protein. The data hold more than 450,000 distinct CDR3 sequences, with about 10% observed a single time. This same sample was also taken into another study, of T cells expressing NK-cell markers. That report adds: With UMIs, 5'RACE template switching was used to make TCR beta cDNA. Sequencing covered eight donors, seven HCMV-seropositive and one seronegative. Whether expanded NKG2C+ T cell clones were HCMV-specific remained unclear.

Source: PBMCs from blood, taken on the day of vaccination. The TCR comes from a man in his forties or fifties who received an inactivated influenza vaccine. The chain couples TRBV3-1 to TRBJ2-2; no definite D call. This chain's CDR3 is CASSKSGLGTGELFF. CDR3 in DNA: TGTGCCAGCAGCAAAAGTGGTCTAGGCACCGGGGAGCTGTTTTTT.